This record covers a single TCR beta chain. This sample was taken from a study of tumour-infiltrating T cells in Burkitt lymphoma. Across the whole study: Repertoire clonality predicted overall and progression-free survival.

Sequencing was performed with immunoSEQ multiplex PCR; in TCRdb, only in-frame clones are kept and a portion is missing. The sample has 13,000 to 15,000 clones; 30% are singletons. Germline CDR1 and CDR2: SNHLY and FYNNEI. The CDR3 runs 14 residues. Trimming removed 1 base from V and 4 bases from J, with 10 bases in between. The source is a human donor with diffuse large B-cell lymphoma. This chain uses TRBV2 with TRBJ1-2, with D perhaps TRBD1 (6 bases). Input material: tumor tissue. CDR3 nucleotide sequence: TGTGCCAGCAGTGAAGTGGGGGCTGGCTATGGCTACACCTTC. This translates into CASSEVGAGYGYTF.